What follows describes a single T cell receptor beta chain. No antigen is known for it. Per-base qualities were not stored, and no clone one base away is much larger. The data originate from a study of control samples from healthy donors and cancer patients (dated by TCRdb to the early 2020s). The library was generated by the immunoSEQ multiplex PCR assay. This immuneACCESS table, as held by TCRdb, lists in-frame sequences with V and J called but not all clones. Of the missing ones, under half trace to an unresolved V gene in checked studies; the others have no known cause. The sample yields some 130,000 clones; 75% to 95% were counted once. The ten largest clones represent 2% to 3% of the sample. In the germline V gene (reference sequence), CDR1 corresponds to SGHNT and CDR2 to YYREEE. V is shortened by 4 bases, J by 0 bases, and the region joining them spans 10 bases. The CDR3 sequence holds 14 residues, the cysteine and phenylalanine included. Solely the CDR3 DNA is kept, with 42 bases framed from the first base.

The chain employs TRBV5-4 and TRBJ1-2; TRBD1 is a weak D gene call, 5 bases matching. Sample: blood. This TCR was sampled from a man between 35 and 55 years old in good health. The CDR3 reads CASSRDGANYGYTF. The DNA reads as follows: TGTGCCAGCAGCCGGGACGGTGCTAACTATGGCTACACCTTC.